A selection of T cell receptor beta chains follows, all from one sample in a study of cytomegalovirus exposure and HLA in healthy donors. TCRdb keeps only in-frame clones here, not all; method: immunoSEQ multiplex PCR. The sample lists some 150,000 clones; approximately 78% were seen once. Material: PBMCs. The source of these receptors is a man aged 35 to 55 in good health and CMV-seropositive. CDR3s include the opening cysteine and the closing phenylalanine or tryptophan.

V gene,CDR3 protein
TRBV14,CASSQIGGSYNEQFF
TRBV6-1,CASSGLGLAGNNEQFF
TRBV19,CASSPGGTYYEQYF
TRBV28,CASSPTRAGYNEQFF
TRBV6-5,CASSYSQGSEKLFF
TRBV5-1,CASSTLGQGSYNEQFF
TRBV5-1,CASSLGDAGANTGELFF
TRBV9,CASSVAVGGGSGANVLTF
TRBV7-8,CASSWGLAGGYTGELFF
TRBV5-4,CAPHDISGSSVDTQYF
TRBV19,CASTTGTGQFLAKNIQYF
TRBV18,CASSPSGNTEAFF
TRBV25-1,CASSDSGRFYGYTF
TRBV30,CACSVAGGDTQYF
TRBV30,CAWNPIGTGNYEQYF
TRBV19,CASRVDRGNQPQHF
TRBV6-5,CASSYGGTGNYGYTF
TRBV6-1,CASTAVTNTGELFF
TRBV29-1,CSVEDGAGLGNTIYF
TRBV25-1,CASSPGNYGYTF
TRBV4-1,CASSQDFGTDTYGYTF
TRBV28,CASRQREGLFNEQFF
TRBV5-6,CASSFGTGGARNTIYF
TRBV6-5,CASSYSGGPEAFF
TRBV6-5,CASSWGGTGVGEQYF
TRBV6-5,CASSYSSRAAEQYF
TRBV11-2,CASSLAGGEKLFF
TRBV16,CASSRGQSTNEKLFF
TRBV6-5,CASSYPTSGSSYEQYF
TRBV30,CAWSVQGAREQYF
TRBV7-9,CASSLSQQPQHF
TRBV4-3,CASSQAASPVSRSPLHF
TRBV5-6,CASSLEVRTDTQYF
TRBV4-1,CASSQRLQGAPDTGELFF
TRBV18,CASSPIAGGINEKLFF
TRBV29-1,CSVEGTSLNEQFF
TRBV7-2,CASSLSASGSSYEQYF
TRBV5-1,CASSFGLLSGNEQFF